This T cell receptor (beta chain) came from a study of PD-1 blockade in classical Hodgkin lymphoma. V was cut by 6 bases and J by 7 bases, with 16 bases left in between. Looked up from germline, CDR1 is LNHDA and CDR2 is SQIVND (reference sequence). This CDR3 is built from 14 residues. All patients relapsed after autologous stem cell transplantation, and brentuximab vedotin exposure varied. Complete response, partial response or progressive disease was recorded as best response. The protocol was immunoSEQ multiplex PCR, while the TCRdb copy is restricted to in-frame clones and leaves out a portion. The table shows some 95,000 clones, with about 91% occurring only once. Only one count was recorded for this clone.

Here the sequenced sample was peripheral blood mononuclear cells (PBMCs), taken before the second cycle of nivolumab. The rearrangement joins TRBV19 to TRBJ1-5; perhaps TRBD1 as D (5 bases). The TCR was taken from a human donor with classical Hodgkin lymphoma. CDR3 loop: CASSPGGGGQPQHF. As DNA, the CDR3 is TGTGCCAGTAGCCCGGGGGGAGGCGGGCAGCCCCAGCATTTT.